This is a list of T cell receptor beta chains from one sample in a study of T cell changes during pregnancy in multiple sclerosis. This table comes from immunoSEQ multiplex PCR, and its TCRdb copy is limited to in-frame clones, with some not included. The sample has more than 65,000 clones; over 85% are singletons. Here the sequenced sample was CD4+ T cells from peripheral blood mononuclear cells, taken before pregnancy. These receptor sequences come from a female donor with multiple sclerosis, enrolled in a pregnancy study. The CDR3 runs from the conserved cysteine through the conserved F or W. The D gene is left open where the match is weak. Size tells how often a clone was seen (once, few, many) or the class of an expanded clone, and some rows leave it out.

clone size	V gene	D gene	J gene	CDR3 DNA	CDR3 protein
NA	TRBV6-5	NA	TRBJ2-1	TGTGCCAGCAGTTTAACACGTTACAATGAGCAGTTCTTC	CASSLTRYNEQFF
NA	TRBV11-2	NA	TRBJ1-2	TGTGCCAGCAGCCCCGCGGGGTGGCAAGCTAACTATGGCTACACCTTC	CASSPAGWQANYGYTF
NA	TRBV5-4	NA	TRBJ1-2	TGTGCCAGCAGCTCGAAGGGGGACTATGGCTACACCTTC	CASSSKGDYGYTF
NA	TRBV27	NA	TRBJ2-7	TGTGCCAGCAGATCCTCAGGTGGGGGACACTACGAGCAGTACTTC	CASRSSGGGHYEQYF
once	TRBV29-1	TRBD1	TRBJ1-1	TGCAGCGTTGAAAGGACAGGGGGTATTAGGAACACTGAAGCTTTCTTT	CSVERTGGIRNTEAFF
NA	TRBV5-1	NA	TRBJ1-1	TGCGCCAGCAGCAACAGGGAGGGCACTGAAGCTTTCTTT	CASSNREGTEAFF
NA	TRBV28	NA	TRBJ1-5	TGTGCCAGCAGTTCAGTAACAGGGCATCAGCCCCAGCATTTT	CASSSVTGHQPQHF
NA	TRBV7-6	NA	TRBJ1-4	TGTGCCAGCAGCTTAGTTCCCCCGGAGACAGACACTAATGAAAAACTGTTTTTT	CASSLVPPETDTNEKLFF
NA	TRBV14	TRBD2	TRBJ2-7	TGTGCCAGCAGCCAAGAAACTAGCGGGAGCTACGAGCAGTACTTC	CASSQETSGSYEQYF
NA	TRBV7-6	NA	TRBJ2-5	TGTGCCAGCAGCCCTAAAGAGACCCAGTACTTC	CASSPKETQYF
NA	TRBV16	TRBD2	TRBJ2-6	TGTGCCAGCAGCCTCCACGGGGCGGGGGCTGGGGCCAACGTCCTGACTTTC	CASSLHGAGAGANVLTF
NA	TRBV30	TRBD1	TRBJ1-1	TGTGCCTGGACGTCTCAGGGGGACACTGAAGCTTTCTTT	CAWTSQGDTEAFF
NA	TRBV19	NA	TRBJ1-4	TGTGCCAGTAGCCCTCTGGGGCACGGGACAAGTAATGAAAAACTGTTTTTT	CASSPLGHGTSNEKLFF
once	TRBV19	TRBD2	TRBJ2-3	TGTGCCAGTAGTTGGACTAGCGGGGGCACAGATACGCAGTATTTT	CASSWTSGGTDTQYF
NA	TRBV2	NA	TRBJ1-2	TGTGCCAGCAGTGAAGAAGGAGCGGTGGGCTACACCTTC	CASSEEGAVGYTF
NA	TRBV2	NA	TRBJ2-1	TGTGCCAGCAGTGAAGTGGGCATTACCCCCTACAATGAGCAGTTCTTC	CASSEVGITPYNEQFF
NA	TRBV30	TRBD1	TRBJ2-7	TGTGCCTTCCAAAAAGGGGGCCTCTCCTACGAGCAGTACTTC	CAFQKGGLSYEQYF
NA	TRBV27	NA	TRBJ1-2	TGTGCCAGCAGTCCTATACTAAGCAACTATGGCTACACCTTC	CASSPILSNYGYTF
NA	TRBV2	TRBD1	TRBJ1-3	TGTGCCAGCATTAAGGACAGGGGAAACACCATATATTTT	CASIKDRGNTIYF
NA	TRBV5-4	TRBD1	TRBJ2-7	TGTGCCAGCAGCACCCGGGGACAGGGTGCGCACGAGCAGTACTTC	CASSTRGQGAHEQYF
NA	TRBV5-1	NA	TRBJ1-1	TGCGCCAGCAGCTCACAAGGGGGTACCGCTGAAGCTTTCTTT	CASSSQGGTAEAFF
NA	TRBV7-2	NA	TRBJ2-7	TGTGCCAGCAGCTTAATAGGAGGTTCCTACGAGCAGTACTTC	CASSLIGGSYEQYF
NA	TRBV12-5	NA	TRBJ1-5	TGTGCTAGTGGTTTCGGGGATGGGCCCCAGCATTTT	CASGFGDGPQHF
NA	TRBV6-5	TRBD1	TRBJ2-7	TGTGCCAGCAGCCCTACTCCGGACAGGGGCTACGAGCAGTACTTC	CASSPTPDRGYEQYF
NA	TRBV19	NA	TRBJ2-3	TGTGCCAGTATGGGGGGTAGTACGCAGTATTTT	CASMGGSTQYF
NA	TRBV7-2	NA	TRBJ2-5	TGTGCCAGCAGCTCAACAAGAGGGGAGACCCAGTACTTC	CASSSTRGETQYF
NA	TRBV7-3	TRBD2	TRBJ2-5	TGTGCCAGCAGCTTAAATAGCGGGAGTGTTGAGACCCAGTACTTC	CASSLNSGSVETQYF
NA	TRBV7-2	TRBD1	TRBJ1-6	TGTGCCAGCAGCTTAATTCCGGGACAGAATAATTCACCCCTCCACTTT	CASSLIPGQNNSPLHF